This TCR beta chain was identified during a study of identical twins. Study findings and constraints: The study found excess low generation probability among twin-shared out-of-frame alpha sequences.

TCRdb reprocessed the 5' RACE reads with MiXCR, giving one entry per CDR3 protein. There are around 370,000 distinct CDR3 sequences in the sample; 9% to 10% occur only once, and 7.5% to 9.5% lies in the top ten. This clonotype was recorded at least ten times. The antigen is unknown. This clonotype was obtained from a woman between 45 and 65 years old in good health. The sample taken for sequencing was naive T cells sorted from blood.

The DNA of the CDR3 is TGTGCCAGCAGCTACCGGGACAGCAGCCACGAGCAGTACTTC. Residues: CASSYRDSSHEQYF. J is TRBJ2-7 and V is TRBV7-8, with TRBD1 identical over 7 bases. V dropped 4 bases and J dropped 5; count of bases not matched to a gene: 8. Germline-derived CDR1 and CDR2 are SGHVS and FQNEAQ. CDR3 length: 14 residues.